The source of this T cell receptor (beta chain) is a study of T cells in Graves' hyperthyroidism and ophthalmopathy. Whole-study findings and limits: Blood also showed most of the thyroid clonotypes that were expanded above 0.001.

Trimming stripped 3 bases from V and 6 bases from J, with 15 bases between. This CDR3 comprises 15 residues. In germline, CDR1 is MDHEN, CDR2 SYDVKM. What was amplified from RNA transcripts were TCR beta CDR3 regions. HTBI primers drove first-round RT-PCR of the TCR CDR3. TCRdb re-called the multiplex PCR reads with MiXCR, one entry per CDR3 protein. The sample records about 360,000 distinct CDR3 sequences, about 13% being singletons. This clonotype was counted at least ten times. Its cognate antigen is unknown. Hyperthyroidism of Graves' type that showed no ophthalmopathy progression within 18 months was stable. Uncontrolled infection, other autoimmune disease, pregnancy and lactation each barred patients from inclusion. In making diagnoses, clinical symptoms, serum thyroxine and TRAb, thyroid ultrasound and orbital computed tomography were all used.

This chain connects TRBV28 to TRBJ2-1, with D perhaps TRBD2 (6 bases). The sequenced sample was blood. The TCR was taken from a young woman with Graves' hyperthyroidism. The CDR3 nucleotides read TGTGCCAGCAGTTTCTTTGCGGGAAGGGCCAATGAGCAGTTCTTC. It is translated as CASSFFAGRANEQFF.